This section outlines one T cell receptor beta chain sequence together with its context. The source of the sample is a study of blood T cell repertoires in COVID-19. The data were produced by immunoSEQ multiplex PCR, yet TCRdb's version contains in-frame clones alone and is incomplete. The data show almost 400,000 clones, with over 85% seen just once and 1.5% to 2% held by the top ten. Germline V gene lookup returns CDR1 MRHNA and CDR2 SNTAGT. CDR3 length equals 17 residues. V lost 6 bases, J lost 1 base, and 19 bases lay in between. The sample consisted of PBMCs or T cells enriched from blood (not recorded which). The rearrangement joins TRBV6-4 to TRBJ1-5, with TRBD1 as a possible D gene (5 bases). This receptor was identified in a woman aged 30 to 39 who had recovered from COVID-19. The DNA for the CDR3 is TGTGCCAGCAGGAGACACGAGGAGGGGAGAAGCAATCAGCCCCAGCATTTT. The encoded protein is CASRRHEEGRSNQPQHF.